This TCR beta chain was retrieved from a study of shared clonotypes between healthy human individuals. Naive CD8 cells lacked CD45RO and underwent positive selection for CCR7, leaving out terminally differentiated effector memory CD45RA+ cells. The data were produced by immunoSEQ multiplex PCR, yet TCRdb's version contains in-frame clones alone and is incomplete. The sample holds millions of clones, over 85% seen once. V gave up 0 bases and J gave up 5 bases, with 14 bases separating them. The CDR3 runs 15 residues. From germline, CDR1 is SGDLS and CDR2 YYNGEE. V usage is TRBV9 and J usage is TRBJ1-1; a weak D match, TRBD1 (6 bases). This sequence was found in a man in his late teens or twenties in good health. Sequenced: naive CD8+ T cells sorted from blood. The CDR3 reads CASSVVPGEGTEAFF. As DNA, the CDR3 is TGTGCCAGCAGCGTAGTCCCAGGGGAGGGTACTGAAGCTTTCTTT.